A single T cell receptor beta chain is shown here with its context. The data belong to a study of blood T cell repertoires in COVID-19. About the research overall: Sites in the United States, Italy and Spain provided acute and convalescent COVID-19 samples. The analysed material was cDNA or gDNA that came from T cells, B-cell-depleted T cells, or PBMCs.

The germline CDR1 and CDR2 sequences are LGHNA and YSLEER. Losses at the gene ends were 3 bases for V and 3 bases for J; bases not matched to a gene: 19. The CDR3 has 19 residues. As processed by the authors: Quantification of nucleated cells was approximated via reference gene primer amplification. Clones were sequenced by immunoSEQ multiplex PCR, and TCRdb holds only the in-frame ones, with some missing. V, J and clone size were drawn from that table, and D and trimming were deduced from the DNA. Of 120,000 or so clones listed, about four fifths are singletons. Sequenced material: peripheral blood. The receptor was derived from a man aged 70 or older with acute or convalescent COVID-19. V and J are TRBV4-3 and TRBJ2-7, with 8 bases identical to TRBD1. CDR3 in amino acids: CASSQRVPGTGSHYYEQYF. The CDR3 nucleotides read TGCGCCAGCAGCCAGCGGGTCCCCGGGACAGGTTCGCACTACTACGAGCAGTACTTC.